A single sample gave rise to the 8 T cell receptor beta chains below, sequenced in a study of CD8 T cells in Susac syndrome (dated by TCRdb to the late 2010s). Library method: the immunoSEQ multiplex PCR assay. RNA was extracted using the RNeasy kit, and roughly 0.5 to 1 ug of the RNA was reverse transcribed with random hexamers. TCRdb cleaned the public reads at Q25 with fastp, built clones with MiXCR and kept in-frame beta chains. Under each unique CDR3 protein, matching rows form one entry showing the most common genes and DNA. The sample yields 110,000 or so distinct CDR3 sequences; 90% to 96% were counted once. The ten largest clonotypes hold 0.075% to 0.1% of the sample. The specimen was CD4+ T cells from PBMCs. The source of these receptors is a human donor in good health.

This clonotype is a singleton in its sample. This chain links TRBV6-6 with TRBJ2-7; D may be TRBD1 or TRBD2 (5 bases each). Looked up from germline, CDR1 is MNHNY and CDR2 is SVGAGI (reference sequence). V lost 9 bases, J lost 0 bases, and 15 bases lay in between. This CDR3 is built from 14 residues. This CDR3 is CASLGTQSSYEQYF. The CDR3 nucleotides read TGTGCCAGTCTCGGGACCCAGAGCTCCTACGAGCAGTACTTC.

The J gene is TRBJ2-4, the V gene TRBV30; TRBD1 agrees at 10 bases. J lost 9 bases, V lost 2 bases, and 7 bases had no gene match. CDR3 size: 14 residues. CDR1 is GTSNPN, CDR2 SVGIG, per germline (reference sequence). The CDR3: CAWSRQGAIGIQYF. CDR3 coding DNA: TGTGCCTGGAGTCGACAGGGGGCGATCGGCATTCAGTACTTC.

This chain links TRBV5-6 with TRBJ2-6; D uncertain. Trimming left V 3 bases short and J 6 bases short, with 13 bases between. The V gene's germline CDR1 is SGHDT and CDR2 YYEEEE. This CDR3 comprises 15 residues. CDR3 protein: CASSSRVNLANVLTF. As DNA, the CDR3 is TGTGCCAGCAGCTCTAGGGTGAACTTGGCCAACGTCCTGACTTTC.

This clonotype appeared once. The V gene is TRBV20-1, the J gene TRBJ2-7; 8 bases agree with TRBD2. Germline CDR1 is DFQATT and CDR2 is SNEGSKA (reference sequence). CDR3 size: 15 residues. V trimming: 4 bases; J trimming: 3 bases; junction bases outside the gene matches: 11. The DNA for the CDR3 is TGCAGTGCTACGGCCACTAGCGGAGCTTACTACGAGCAGTACTTC. Protein product: CSATATSGAYYEQYF.

The chain is built from TRBV5-1 and TRBJ2-1; D is unclear. The CDR3 extends over 12 amino acids. The germline CDR1 and CDR2 sequences are SGHRS and YFSETQ. V lost 0 bases to trimming and J lost 8 bases, with 6 bases between them. CDR3 loop: CASSLVAYEQFF. In DNA, the CDR3 is TGCGCCAGCAGCTTGGTAGCCTATGAGCAGTTCTTC.

The CDR3 sequence: CSARPDGTYGYTF. The CDR3 DNA sequence: TGCAGTGCTAGACCGGACGGCACCTATGGCTACACCTTC. The J gene is TRBJ1-2, the V gene TRBV20-1; D is uncertain. The CDR3 runs to 13 residues. V dropped 2 bases and J dropped 4 bases, with 11 bases sitting between them. Looked up from germline, CDR1 is DFQATT and CDR2 is SNEGSKA (reference sequence).

The rearrangement links TRBV12-3 or TRBV12-4 to TRBJ1-2; TRBD1 is a possible D gene (5 bases). The CDR3 is 20 amino acids. Trimming took 5 bases from V and 2 from J, leaving 30 bases between them. The DNA of the CDR3 is TGTGCCAGCAGTCCCCAGGACAAGGGCAGGGTGGCAGAGGAAAACTATGGCTACACCTTC. Translation: CASSPQDKGRVAEENYGYTF.

The chain uses TRBV20-1 and TRBJ1-3; no clear D gene. Germline lookup yields CDR1 DFQATT and CDR2 SNEGSKA (reference sequence). CDR3 size: 17 residues. V was clipped by 0 bases and J by 2 bases, with 17 bases between them. The DNA for the CDR3 is TGCAGTGCTAGAGATCTTGCGGGGAGTTTGGCTGGAAACACCATATATTTT. It translates to CSARDLAGSLAGNTIYF.